The next 25 T cell receptor beta chains were all read from a single sample in a study of T cells after yellow fever vaccination. One entry per CDR3 protein, called by TCRdb with MiXCR from the 5' RACE reads. The sample carries over 65,000 distinct CDR3 sequences, about 14% recorded once. The specimen comprised CD8+ T cells not binding an NS4B(214-222) dextramer, sorted from PBMCs, sampled approximately 20 days after the first yellow fever vaccination. All receptors derive from a man between 18 and 29 years old who received the YFV17D yellow fever vaccine.

This clonotype was recorded once. V and J are TRBV5-1 and TRBJ1-3, with TRBD1 matching over 7 bases. The CDR3 is 16 amino acids. Germline CDR1 reads SGHRS; CDR2 reads YFSETQ. The J segment lost 0 bases and the V segment lost 3 bases, leaving 6 bases of the junction unmatched. CDR3 DNA: TGCGCCAGCAGCTCGTTGACAGGGTTCTCTGGAAACACCATATATTTT. Translating it yields CASSSLTGFSGNTIYF. The full variable domain, with the rest looked up from reference TRBV5-1 and TRBJ1-3, is KAGVTQTPRYLIKTRGQQVTLSCSPISGHRSVSWYQQTPGQGLQFLFEYFSETQRNKGNFPGRFSGRQFSNSRSEMNVSTLELGDSALYLCASSSLTGFSGNTIYFGEGSWLTVV.

In DNA, the CDR3 is TGTGCCTGGAGTTTGAGCTCCTACAATGAGCAGTTCTTC. It translates to CAWSLSSYNEQFF. The V gene is TRBV30, the J gene TRBJ2-1; D unresolved. The CDR3 totals 13 residues. The V gene lost 2 bases and the J gene lost 0 bases, with 5 bases spanning the gap. Germline CDR1 reads GTSNPN; CDR2 reads SVGIG (reference sequence).

V is TRBV29-1 and J is TRBJ2-3, with TRBD1 matching 8 bases. Trimming took 1 base from V and 14 from J; bases not matched to a gene: 5. CDR1 SQVTM and CDR2 ANQGSEA come from the germline V gene. The CDR3 covers 11 residues. The CDR3 bases are TGCAGCGTTGAAGGGCGACAGGGGACGTATTTT. Protein sequence: CSVEGRQGTYF.

The V gene is TRBV5-1, the J gene TRBJ1-1; D is perhaps TRBD1 (5 bases). The CDR3 spans 13 residues. V shed 4 bases and J shed 2 bases, with 9 bases lying between them. CDR1 is SGHRS, CDR2 YFSETQ, per germline. The CDR3 bases are TGCGCCAGCAGCCTATGGGACAACACTGAAGCTTTCTTT. It is translated as CASSLWDNTEAFF.

This clonotype has only a few counts. This chain links TRBV6-5 with TRBJ1-1; D is ambiguous. Germline V lookup: CDR1 MNHEY, CDR2 SVGAGI. Trimming left V 4 bases short and J 0 bases short, with 9 bases between. CDR3 length equals 14 residues. The CDR3 region has the DNA TGTGCCAGCAGTTCGGGAAACATGAACACTGAAGCTTTCTTT. Translating it yields CASSSGNMNTEAFF.

The chain carries TRBV4-2 and TRBJ2-6; TRBD1 agrees at 7 bases. CDR1 and CDR2 (germline): LGHNA, YNFKEQ. After removal of 1 base from V and 3 bases from J, the junction contained 0 bases not matched to a gene. The CDR3 extends over 15 amino acids. CDR3 DNA: TGTGCCAGCAGCCAAGGACAGGGTGGGGCCAACGTCCTGACTTTC. Amino acid sequence: CASSQGQGGANVLTF.

This rearrangement joins TRBV5-1 to TRBJ2-2; D not resolved. Germline V gene sequence: CDR1 SGHRS, CDR2 YFSETQ. V lost 2 bases and J 6 bases, leaving 5 bases between the germline ends. The CDR3 runs to 12 residues. In DNA, the CDR3 is TGCGCCAGCAGCTTATTTTCCGGGGAGCTGTTTTTT. Protein sequence: CASSLFSGELFF.

This rearrangement joins TRBV27 to TRBJ1-2; 8 nucleotides agree with TRBD1. Germline lookup yields CDR1 MNHEY and CDR2 SMNVEV (reference sequence). With 8 bases clipped from V and 4 bases from J, the junction kept 12 bases outside the gene matches. CDR3 length equals 15 residues. CDR3 in amino acids: CASGLPQGAGYGYTF. The CDR3 DNA sequence: TGTGCCAGCGGCCTACCTCAGGGGGCGGGCTATGGCTACACCTTC.

This clonotype was counted a few times. The V and J genes are TRBV4-1 and TRBJ2-2; 8 bases are a match to TRBD1. The CDR3 has 14 amino acids. The V gene's germline CDR1 is MGHRA and CDR2 YSYEKL. The ends lost 4 bases at V and 6 bases at J; junction bases unmatched: 4. Here the CDR3 DNA reads TGCGCCAGCAGCCCTCAACAGGGGGCCGGGGAGCTGTTTTTT. It encodes CASSPQQGAGELFF.

This clonotype has a handful of counts. V and J are TRBV27 and TRBJ2-1; 9 positions match TRBD1. V lost 6 bases, J lost 6 bases, and 6 bases stayed unmatched. This CDR3 has 14 amino acids. Germline CDR1 reads MNHEY; CDR2 reads SMNVEV (reference sequence). The CDR3 DNA sequence: TGTGCCAGCAGCCCGGGACAGGGATCCAATGAGCAGTTCTTC. The encoded protein is CASSPGQGSNEQFF.

This clonotype was seen a handful of times. The gene calls are TRBV27 and TRBJ2-2; TRBD1 agrees at 11 bases. Per germline, CDR1 MNHEY and CDR2 SMNVEV (reference sequence). The ends lost 3 bases at V and 7 bases at J; junction bases unmatched: 7. The length of the CDR3 is 16 residues. CDR3 loop: CASSLRDRGYNGELFF. CDR3 coding DNA: TGTGCCAGCAGTTTGCGGGACAGGGGGTATAACGGGGAGCTGTTTTTT.

This clonotype was counted only a few times. The V gene is TRBV28, the J gene TRBJ1-5; possibly TRBD1 for D (6 bases). V shed 8 bases and J shed 3 bases, with 17 bases lying between them. Germline V lookup: CDR1 MDHEN, CDR2 SYDVKM. The CDR3 is made up of 15 amino acids. The CDR3 sequence: CASYSEGGSNQPQHF. As DNA, the CDR3 is TGTGCCAGCTACTCCGAGGGGGGATCCAATCAGCCCCAGCATTTT.

This chain uses TRBV12-3 or TRBV12-4 with TRBJ1-1, with unresolved D. The V gene lost 7 bases and the J gene lost 4 bases, with 13 bases spanning the gap. The CDR3 contains 13 residues. The CDR3 loop is CASTLGGPTEAFF. The CDR3 nucleotides read TGTGCCAGCACCCTCGGAGGGCCCACTGAAGCTTTCTTT.

This chain joins TRBV7-6 and TRBJ2-2, with 11 bases matching TRBD1. This CDR3 is 17 amino acids long. Germline trimming cut 2 bases from V and 5 bases from J; bases unmatched to any gene: 7. In germline, CDR1 is SGHVS, CDR2 FNYEAQ. The CDR3 spells CASSLPPGQGGTGELFF. In DNA form, the CDR3 reads TGTGCCAGCAGCTTACCCCCGGGACAGGGGGGGACCGGGGAGCTGTTTTTT.

The rearrangement links TRBV12-3 or TRBV12-4 to TRBJ2-3; 7 bases are a match to TRBD2. The CDR3 loop spans 16 amino acids. The V segment lost 6 bases and the J segment 3 bases; nucleotides outside the gene matches: 12. The CDR3 region has the DNA TGTGCCAGCAGCGCTGGGACTACCATTAAGACAGATACGCAGTATTTT. Translated: CASSAGTTIKTDTQYF.

V usage is TRBV6-1 and J usage is TRBJ2-1; unclear D gene. Trimming stripped 5 bases from V and 2 bases from J, with 7 bases between. Germline CDR1 is MNHNS and CDR2 is SASEGT. This CDR3 is 13 amino acids long. Here the CDR3 reads CASSTTAYNEQFF. The CDR3 bases are TGTGCCAGCAGTACAACAGCCTACAATGAGCAGTTCTTC.

This clonotype has only a few counts. The gene calls are TRBV15 and TRBJ2-7; 8 bases match TRBD2. The CDR3 consists of 16 residues. Trimming took 2 bases from V and 6 from J; bases not matched to a gene: 12. Germline values: CDR1 LNHNV, CDR2 YYDKDF (reference sequence). CDR3: CATSRPMERGFPEQYF. In DNA, the CDR3 is TGTGCCACCAGCAGACCGATGGAGCGGGGGTTTCCCGAGCAGTACTTC.

In this sample, this clonotype turned up a few times. The rearrangement links TRBV6-2 or TRBV6-3 to TRBJ2-2; D call uncertain. Trimming took 6 bases from V and 2 from J, leaving 4 bases between them. The CDR3 is 12 residues long. The germline V gene has CDR1 MNHEY and CDR2 SVGEGT. The CDR3, as DNA: TGTGCCAGCAGCCACAACACCGGGGAGCTGTTTTTT. Residues: CASSHNTGELFF.

The chain employs TRBV15 and TRBJ1-6; D is unresolved. The CDR3 is 15 amino acids. Germline V gives CDR1 LNHNV, CDR2 YYDKDF (reference sequence). With 0 bases removed from V and 10 bases from J, the gap between germline ends came to 13 bases. The CDR3, as DNA: TGTGCCACCAGCAGAGATCTACAGAAACGGTCACCCCTCCACTTT. This translates into CATSRDLQKRSPLHF.

This clonotype was seen ten or more times. The chain combines TRBV19 with TRBJ1-2; D not certain. This CDR3 spans 12 amino acids. In germline, CDR1 is LNHDA, CDR2 SQIVND (reference sequence). CDR3: CATQLPNYGYTF. The CDR3 DNA is TGTGCGACGCAGCTACCTAACTATGGCTACACCTTC.

V gene TRBV7-9 combines with J gene TRBJ2-1; D is unclear. Germline V CDR1 and CDR2: SEHNR, FQNEAQ (reference sequence). Trimming stripped 1 base from V and 4 bases from J, with 8 bases between. The CDR3 extends over 14 amino acids. The CDR3 DNA reads TGTGCCAGCAGCTTAGTACAAGTTTACAATGAGCAGTTCTTC. It translates to CASSLVQVYNEQFF.

The chain combines TRBV15 with TRBJ2-2; D possibly corresponds to TRBD1 (6 bases). The V end lost 5 bases, the J end lost 7 bases, and 14 bases lay between the germline ends. This CDR3 contains 14 residues. Germline CDR1 is LNHNV and CDR2 is YYDKDF (reference sequence). CDR3 sequence reads: CATSVAGDGGELFF. The CDR3 DNA reads as TGTGCCACCAGCGTCGCAGGGGATGGCGGGGAGCTGTTTTTT.

There are a few counts of this clonotype. This chain joins TRBV6-1 and TRBJ1-6; TRBD1 might be the D (6 bases). The CDR3 length is 13 residues. Trimming removed 8 bases from V and 7 bases from J, with 12 bases in between. Per the germline V gene, CDR1 is MNHNS and CDR2 is SASEGT. The CDR3 protein is CASGWGRNSPLHF. CDR3 in DNA: TGTGCCAGCGGATGGGGGCGGAATTCACCCCTCCACTTT.

This chain links TRBV7-9 with TRBJ1-1; perhaps TRBD1 as D (5 bases). The CDR3 is 15 amino acids. Trimming pared 0 bases from V and 5 bases from J, leaving 13 bases between. Germline-derived CDR1 and CDR2 are SEHNR and FQNEAQ (reference sequence). CDR3 sequence: CASSLATGGGTEAFF. CDR3 DNA sequence: TGTGCCAGCAGCTTAGCGACGGGGGGAGGGACTGAAGCTTTCTTT.

This clonotype was picked up many times. The chain is built from TRBV28 and TRBJ2-6; D may be TRBD1 (6 bases). Germline CDR1 reads MDHEN; CDR2 reads SYDVKM. Trimming removed 2 bases at V and 5 bases at J, with 19 bases between. CDR3 size: 18 residues. The DNA of the CDR3 is TGTGCCAGCAGTTTACCCGCCGACAGGCCCCTCAGGGCCAACGTCCTGACTTTC. Residues: CASSLPADRPLRANVLTF.